This TCR beta chain was recovered during a study of early T cells in non-severe SARS-CoV-2 infection. Each cDNA molecule carried a unique molecular identifier. TCRdb reprocessed the 5' RACE reads via MiXCR and lists one record per CDR3 protein. The sample carries some 80,000 distinct CDR3 sequences, roughly 15% recorded once. This clonotype was seen a handful of times. Its antigen is still unknown. Study-wide points: The matching step, a VDJdb search, favored anti-spike CD8 responses and missed private and CD4 specificities.

The sample consisted of whole blood. This receptor was taken from an adult who was a healthcare worker with PCR-confirmed SARS-CoV-2 infection or an uninfected control (not recorded which).

CDR3 residues: CASSLRITGTGELFF. The CDR3 nucleotides are TGTGCCAGCAGCTTGAGAATAACAGGGACCGGGGAGCTGTTTTTT. The chain uses TRBV7-2 and TRBJ2-2, with D perhaps TRBD1 (6 bases). V was trimmed by 3 bases and J by 5 bases, leaving 13 bases between them. Germline CDR1 reads SGHTA; CDR2 reads FQGNSA. CDR3 length equals 15 residues.